This is a list of T cell receptor beta chains from one sample in a study of cytomegalovirus exposure and HLA in healthy donors. Sequenced by immunoSEQ multiplex PCR; TCRdb stores in-frame clones only, minus some. The sample has more than 140,000 clones, roughly 82% seen once; the top ten hold approximately 5.7%. Sequencing used PBMCs. The receptors were sampled from a man aged 30-40 years in good health and CMV-seropositive. The CDR3 runs from the conserved cysteine through the conserved F or W. D genes are given only for firm matches. Some rows have no size entry. The others give once, few or many, or a class for an expanded clone.

V gene: TRBV5-4
D gene: TRBD2
clone size: -
J gene: TRBJ2-4
CDR3 DNA: TGTGCCAGCAGCTTGGCGGGACTAGCGGGGACAATAGCCAAAAACAGTCAGTACTTC
CDR3 protein: CASSLAGLAGTIAKNSQYF

V gene: TRBV28
D gene: -
clone size: -
J gene: TRBJ1-3
CDR3 DNA: TGTGCCAGCAGCTTGACCAGGGGATCTGGAAACACCATATATTTT
CDR3 protein: CASSLTRGSGNTIYF

V gene: TRBV6-5
D gene: TRBD1
clone size: -
J gene: TRBJ1-3
CDR3 DNA: TGTGCCAGCAGTTTGGACAGGTTCTCTGGAAACACCATATATTTT
CDR3 protein: CASSLDRFSGNTIYF

V gene: TRBV19
D gene: TRBD1
clone size: -
J gene: TRBJ1-6
CDR3 DNA: TGTGCCAGTAGTGAACCCCGCGGGACAGCTAATAATTCACCCCTCCACTTT
CDR3 protein: CASSEPRGTANNSPLHF

V gene: TRBV6-1
D gene: -
clone size: -
J gene: TRBJ2-7
CDR3 DNA: TGTGCCAGCAGCCTGGACAGTTACGAGCAGTACTTC
CDR3 protein: CASSLDSYEQYF

V gene: TRBV18
D gene: TRBD2
clone size: -
J gene: TRBJ2-7
CDR3 DNA: TGTGCCAGCTCACCAGTCGCTCTAGCGGGGGCCTACGAGCAGTACTTC
CDR3 protein: CASSPVALAGAYEQYF

V gene: TRBV25-1
D gene: -
clone size: -
J gene: TRBJ1-5
CDR3 DNA: TGTGCCAGCAGTGAACAGGGTCAGCCCCAGCATTTT
CDR3 protein: CASSEQGQPQHF

V gene: TRBV11-2
D gene: -
clone size: few
J gene: TRBJ2-1
CDR3 DNA: TGTGCCAGCAGTTCCACCCGGGGGGCCAATGAGCAGTTCTTC
CDR3 protein: CASSSTRGANEQFF

V gene: TRBV4-1
D gene: -
clone size: once
J gene: TRBJ2-3
CDR3 DNA: TGCGCCAGCAGCCAAATTACGGATTTCGTCGGGGTAGGTGCAGATACGCAGTATTTT
CDR3 protein: CASSQITDFVGVGADTQYF

V gene: TRBV2
D gene: -
clone size: -
J gene: TRBJ2-3
CDR3 DNA: TGTGCCAGCAGTGAGGGGCTGCCCGTAACAGATACGCAGTATTTT
CDR3 protein: CASSEGLPVTDTQYF